This entry is about one T cell receptor beta chain. Its antigen is not known. A second PCR of 7 to 11 cycles used a sample-barcoded 5' primer and a J-beta primer mix. TCRdb re-called the 5' RACE reads through MiXCR, storing one row per CDR3 protein. The data contain 500,000 to 550,000 distinct CDR3 sequences, under 30% of them singletons. The CDR3 is 14 residues long. The trim removed 2 bases at V and 7 bases at J, leaving 5 bases unmatched. Per germline, CDR1 LGHNA and CDR2 YNFKEQ. The sample comes from a study of blood T cells in healthy people across ages. Study-wide results and caveats: Expanded clonotype changes were possibly confounded by unknown donor CMV status.

The sample was also linked to a second study, of T cells of mothers and their children.

The J gene is TRBJ1-2, the V gene TRBV4-2, with 9 bases that match TRBD1. Sequencing was performed on blood. The clonotype originates from a boy between 5 and 17 years old in good health. CDR3: CASSQRTGDSGYTF. The CDR3 DNA is TGTGCCAGCAGCCAACGGACAGGGGACAGTGGCTACACCTTC.